A single sample is the source of the 22 T cell receptor beta chains below, sequenced in a study of preoperative IRX-2 immunotherapy in early breast cancer. Repertoires were generated with immunoSEQ multiplex PCR, while TCRdb's copy carries only in-frame clones and drops some. Of over 30,000 clones listed, nearly 90% are singletons. The sample's treatment: preoperative locoregional IRX-2 cytokine immunotherapy. Sample: tumor tissue, taken after IRX-2 immunotherapy. The origin of the receptors is a human donor with breast cancer.

This clone appeared a few times. This CDR3 is CASSRAPGTTEAFF. The CDR3 bases are TGTGCCAGCAGTCGAGCGCCGGGGACCACTGAAGCTTTCTTT. This chain joins TRBV28 and TRBJ1-1; possible D gene TRBD1, 5 bases. The V end lost 5 bases, the J end lost 4 bases, and 14 bases lay between the germline ends. The V gene's germline CDR1 is MDHEN and CDR2 SYDVKM. The CDR3 is 14 residues long.

The rearrangement joins TRBV6-8 to TRBJ2-7, with D possibly being TRBD1 (6 bases). The CDR3 covers 20 residues. V was clipped by 7 bases and J by 1 base, with 32 bases between them. Germline-derived CDR1 and CDR2 are MNHGY and SAAAGT. CDR3 residues: CASTPVQWAGVPGWSYEQYV. The CDR3 nucleotides are TGTGCCAGCACCCCCGTCCAGTGGGCAGGGGTCCCGGGTTGGTCCTACGAGCAGTACGTC.

The chain carries TRBV6-8 and TRBJ1-4; no clear D gene. Per the germline V gene, CDR1 is MNHGY and CDR2 is SAAAGT. V lost 3 bases, J lost 0 bases, and 8 bases lay in between. The CDR3 has 15 amino acids. The DNA of the CDR3 is TGTGCCAGCAGTTATGAGGCAGCAACTAATGAAAAACTGTTTTTT. Protein: CASSYEAATNEKLFF.

This rearrangement joins TRBV23-1 to TRBJ1-4; D is undetermined. TRBV23-1 is known as an ORF, though its function is uncertain. The CDR3 sequence is 17 residues long. V was trimmed by 6 bases and J by 7 bases, leaving 24 bases between them. DNA for the CDR3: TGCGCCAGCAGCTTAGTTATGGGCCGGCAGGCGGGTGAAAAACTGTTTTTT. This sequence encodes CASSLVMGRQAGEKLFF.

The chain joins TRBV11-3 to TRBJ2-7, with D possibly being TRBD1 (6 bases). This CDR3 is built from 15 residues. Germline V CDR1 and CDR2: SGHNT, YENEEA. V lost 5 bases and J 3 bases, leaving 17 bases between the germline ends. CDR3 loop: CASSPEEDSYYEQYV. The CDR3 DNA sequence: TGTGCCAGCAGCCCAGAAGAGGACAGCTACTACGAGCAGTACGTC.

The chain couples TRBV7-6 to TRBJ2-2, with TRBD1 identical over 7 bases. The CDR3 is made up of 17 amino acids. Germline V gives CDR1 SGHVS, CDR2 FNYEAQ. V was clipped by 1 base and J by 2 bases; unmatched bases: 7. DNA of the CDR3: TGTGCCAGCAGCTTAGGGCGTCAGGGGGTCAACACCGGGGAGCTGTTTTTT. As protein: CASSLGRQGVNTGELFF.

A remark on this clone: Other DNA sequences in this specimen translate into the identical CDR3. The CDR3 DNA follows: TGCGCCAGCAGCTTGGCTAGCACTAATGAAAAACTGTTTTTT. It is translated as CASSLASTNEKLFF. This rearrangement joins TRBV5-1 to TRBJ1-4; no reliable D call. The germline V and J ends were trimmed by 0 bases and 2 bases, with 5 bases remaining between them. Germline V CDR1 and CDR2: SGHRS, YFSETQ. This CDR3 has 14 amino acids. Full variable domain (remainder filled in from reference TRBV5-1 and TRBJ1-4): KAGVTQTPRYLIKTRGQQVTLSCSPISGHRSVSWYQQTPGQGLQFLFEYFSETQRNKGNFPGRFSGRQFSNSRSEMNVSTLELGDSALYLCASSLASTNEKLFFGSGTQLSVL.

V gene TRBV30 combines with J gene TRBJ1-4; D is undetermined. This CDR3 is built from 13 residues. V was shortened by 4 bases and J by 4 bases, with 10 bases between the two germline ends. Germline loops: CDR1 GTSNPN, CDR2 SVGIG (reference sequence). The CDR3 spells CAWKGHLNEKLFF. CDR3 in DNA: TGTGCCTGGAAGGGCCACCTTAATGAAAAACTGTTTTTT.

This chain joins TRBV23-1 and TRBJ1-2; D is uncertain. TRBV23-1 has ORF status, its function being uncertain. The CDR3 is 16 residues long. Trimming shortened V by 9 bases and J by 0 bases, and 20 bases separated the two germline ends. CDR3 sequence (DNA): TGCGCCAGAAGCTTGGTCCCACAGTTAGCTAACTATGGCTACACCTTC. Encoded protein: CARSLVPQLANYGYTF.

The chain couples TRBV6-8 to TRBJ2-7; no reliable D call. Germline-derived CDR1 and CDR2 are MNHGY and SAAAGT. The CDR3 spans 12 residues. Trimming cost V 5 bases and J 2 bases, with 7 bases left between them. DNA for the CDR3: TGTGCCAGCAGTCCAGACACCTACGAGCAGTACGTC. It specifies CASSPDTYEQYV.

The chain recombines TRBV28 with TRBJ1-1, with 9 bases aligning to TRBD1. The trim removed 5 bases at V and 9 bases at J, leaving 10 bases unmatched. Germline values: CDR1 MDHEN, CDR2 SYDVKM. The CDR3 sequence is 14 residues long. The CDR3 reads CASSAPGQGIKAFF. In DNA, the CDR3 is TGTGCCAGCAGTGCCCCGGGACAGGGAATTAAAGCTTTCTTT.

The J gene is TRBJ2-3, the V gene TRBV19; 9 positions agree with TRBD2. V shed 5 bases and J 3 bases; nucleotides not matched to a gene: 3. The CDR3 loop spans 14 amino acids. Per the germline V gene, CDR1 is LNHDA and CDR2 is SQIVND (reference sequence). The CDR3 sequence is CASSAGGKTDTQYF. The CDR3 DNA sequence: TGTGCCAGTAGTGCGGGAGGGAAGACAGATACGCAGTATTTT.

The rearrangement joins TRBV6-9 to TRBJ1-1; weak D call: TRBD1 (5 bases). CDR1 and CDR2 from the germline V gene are MNHGY and SVAAGI. CDR3 length: 14 residues. The V gene lost 5 bases and the J gene lost 5 bases, with 15 bases spanning the gap. CDR3 loop: CASSASGRGTEAFF. CDR3 DNA sequence: TGTGCCAGCAGTGCTTCGGGGCGGGGAACTGAAGCTTTCTTT.

The rearrangement joins TRBV6-8 to TRBJ1-5; D is perhaps TRBD1 (5 bases). The CDR3 loop spans 17 amino acids. The V end lost 0 bases, the J end lost 2 bases, and 14 bases lay between the germline ends. The germline V gene encodes CDR1 MNHGY and CDR2 SAAAGT. CDR3 nucleotide sequence: TGTGCCAGCAGTTACTCGATTTTGGGGCAGCGCAATCAGCCCCAGCATTTT. This codes for CASSYSILGQRNQPQHF.

This chain joins TRBV12-2 and TRBJ1-5. TRBV12-2 counts as a pseudogene. CDR3 length: 19 residues. CDR3 loop: CALTRMPGAYLKRNQPQHF. The CDR3 DNA reads as TGTGCCTTAACCCGGATGCCCGGTGCATACTTGAAGCGCAATCAGCCCCAGCATTTT.

J is TRBJ2-2 and V is TRBV11-3, with D tentatively TRBD1 (5 bases). V shed 4 bases and J shed 6 bases, with 15 bases lying between them. CDR3 length equals 15 residues. Per the germline V gene, CDR1 is SGHNT and CDR2 is YENEEA. The CDR3 sequence is CASSSMGRAAGELFF. The CDR3 bases are TGTGCCAGCAGCTCAATGGGCAGGGCGGCCGGGGAGCTGTTTTTT.

The V and J genes are TRBV12-5 and TRBJ2-2; possible D gene TRBD1, 6 bases. The CDR3 has 16 amino acids. Germline CDR1 LGHNT, CDR2 FRNRAP. The CDR3 DNA reads TGTGCCAGCATCCACCGGGACAAGCTCTTGATCGGGGAGCTGTTTTTT. Amino acids: CASIHRDKLLIGELFF.

The genes are TRBV15 and TRBJ1-3, with D possibly being TRBD1 (5 bases). Germline V gene sequence: CDR1 LNHNV, CDR2 YYDKDF (reference sequence). The CDR3 totals 20 residues. V lost 0 bases to trimming and J lost 0 bases, with 21 bases between them. The CDR3 nucleotides are TGTGCCACCAGCAGAGATGTTCCGGGGGACGGATTCGTCTCTGGAAACACCATATATTTT. Amino acids: CATSRDVPGDGFVSGNTIYF.

As regards this clone: One junction end disagrees with the germline gene, perhaps due to a read error. This sequence joins TRBV12-5 and TRBJ2-5; no clear D gene. Per germline, CDR1 LGHNT and CDR2 FRNRAP. This CDR3 has 13 residues. The CDR3 region has the DNA TGTGCTAGTGATTTGGCCCCTCAAGAGACCCAGTACTTC. It specifies CASDLAPQETQYF.

As regards this clone: At one end, the junction sequence differs from germline, possibly due to a read error. The rearrangement uses TRBV28 and TRBJ1-3, with D maybe TRBD1 (5 bases). The CDR3 has 17 amino acids. Germline V gives CDR1 MDHEN, CDR2 SYDVKM. This chain's CDR3 is CASSFPGGDSSGNTIYF. CDR3 nucleotides: TGTGCCAGCAGTTTCCCGGGGGGGGATAGCTCTGGGAACACCATATATTTT.

The chain recombines TRBV7-1 with TRBJ1-5; 9 bases are shared with TRBD1. TRBV7-1 is an open reading frame whose function is uncertain. Trimming cost V 5 bases and J 4 bases; bases outside gene matches: 6. The CDR3 is 15 amino acids. The CDR3 nucleotides read TGTGCCAGCAGCCTCGGGACAGGGAGGAATCAGCCCCAGCATTTT. It codes for CASSLGTGRNQPQHF.

The genes are TRBV6-8 and TRBJ1-6; no clear D gene. Trimming shortened V by 4 bases and J by 0 bases, and 7 bases separated the two germline ends. The CDR3 has 15 amino acids. CDR1 and CDR2 (germline): MNHGY, SAAAGT. The chain's CDR3 is CASSFLFSYNSPLHF. CDR3 nucleotide sequence: TGTGCCAGCAGTTTTTTGTTCTCCTATAATTCACCCCTCCACTTT.